This T cell receptor beta chain was recovered during a study of blood T cell repertoires in COVID-19. On the study more broadly: The analysed material was cDNA or gDNA that came from T cells, B-cell-depleted T cells, or PBMCs.

TCRdb's copy holds only in-frame clones and misses some; the assay was immunoSEQ multiplex PCR. Here the sample spans around 150,000 clones, 77% being singletons. Germline CDR1 is GTSNPN and CDR2 is SVGIG (reference sequence). V lost 1 base, J lost 2 bases, and 6 bases stayed unmatched. The length of the CDR3 is 15 residues. This TCR was recovered from a woman aged 45-59 years with active or convalescent COVID-19. The rearrangement links TRBV30 to TRBJ1-2; TRBD1 agrees at 8 bases. Sequenced input: peripheral blood. The CDR3 here is CAWSGTRQGNYGYTF. The CDR3, as DNA: TGTGCCTGGAGTGGGACCCGACAGGGGAACTATGGCTACACCTTC.